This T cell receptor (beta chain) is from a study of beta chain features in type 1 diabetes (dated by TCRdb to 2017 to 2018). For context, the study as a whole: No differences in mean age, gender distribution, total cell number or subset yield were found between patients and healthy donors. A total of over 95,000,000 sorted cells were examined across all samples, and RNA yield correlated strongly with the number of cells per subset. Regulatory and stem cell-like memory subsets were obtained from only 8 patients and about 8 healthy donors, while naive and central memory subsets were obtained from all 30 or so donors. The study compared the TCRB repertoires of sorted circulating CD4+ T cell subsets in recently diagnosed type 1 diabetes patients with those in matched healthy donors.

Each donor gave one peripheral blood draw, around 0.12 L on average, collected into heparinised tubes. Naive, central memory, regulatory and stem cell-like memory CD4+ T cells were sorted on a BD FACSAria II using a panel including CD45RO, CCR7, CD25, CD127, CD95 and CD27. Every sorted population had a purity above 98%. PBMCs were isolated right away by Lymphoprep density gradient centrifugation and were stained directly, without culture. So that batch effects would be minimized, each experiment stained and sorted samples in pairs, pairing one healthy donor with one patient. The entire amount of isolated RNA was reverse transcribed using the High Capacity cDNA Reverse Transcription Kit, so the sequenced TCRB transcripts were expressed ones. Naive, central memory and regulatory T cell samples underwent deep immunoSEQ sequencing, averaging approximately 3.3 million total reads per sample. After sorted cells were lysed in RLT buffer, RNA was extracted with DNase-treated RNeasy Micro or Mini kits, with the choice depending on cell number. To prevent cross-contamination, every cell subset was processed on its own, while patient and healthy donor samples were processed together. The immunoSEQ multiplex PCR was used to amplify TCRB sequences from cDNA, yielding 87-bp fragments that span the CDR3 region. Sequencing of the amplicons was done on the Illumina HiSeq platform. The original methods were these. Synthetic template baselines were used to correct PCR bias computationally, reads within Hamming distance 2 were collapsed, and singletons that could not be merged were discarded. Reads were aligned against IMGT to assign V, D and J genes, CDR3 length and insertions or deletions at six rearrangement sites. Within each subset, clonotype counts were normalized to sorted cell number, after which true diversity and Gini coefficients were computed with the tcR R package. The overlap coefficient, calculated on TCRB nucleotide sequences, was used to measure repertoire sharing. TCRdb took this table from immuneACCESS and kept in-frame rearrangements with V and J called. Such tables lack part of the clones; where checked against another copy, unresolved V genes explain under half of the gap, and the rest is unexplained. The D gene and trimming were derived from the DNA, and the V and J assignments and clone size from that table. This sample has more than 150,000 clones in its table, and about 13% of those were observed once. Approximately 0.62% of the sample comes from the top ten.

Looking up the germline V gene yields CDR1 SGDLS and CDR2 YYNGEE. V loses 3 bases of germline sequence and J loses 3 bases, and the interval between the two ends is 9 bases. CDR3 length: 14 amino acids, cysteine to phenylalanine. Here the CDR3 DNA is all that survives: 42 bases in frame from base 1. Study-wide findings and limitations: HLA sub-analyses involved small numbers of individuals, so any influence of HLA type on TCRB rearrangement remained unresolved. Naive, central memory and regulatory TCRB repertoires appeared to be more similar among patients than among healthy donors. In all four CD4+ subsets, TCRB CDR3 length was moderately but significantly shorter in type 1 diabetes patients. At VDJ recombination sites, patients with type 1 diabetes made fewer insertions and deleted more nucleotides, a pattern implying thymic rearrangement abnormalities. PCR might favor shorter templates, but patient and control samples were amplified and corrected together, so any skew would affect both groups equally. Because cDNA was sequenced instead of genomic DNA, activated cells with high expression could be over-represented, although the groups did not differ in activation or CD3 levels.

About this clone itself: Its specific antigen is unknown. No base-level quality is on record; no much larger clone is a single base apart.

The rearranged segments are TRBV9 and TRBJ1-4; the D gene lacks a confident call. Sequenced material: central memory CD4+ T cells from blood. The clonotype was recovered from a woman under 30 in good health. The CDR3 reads CASSGDISNEKLFF. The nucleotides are TGTGCCAGCAGCGGAGACATATCTAATGAAAAACTGTTTTTT.